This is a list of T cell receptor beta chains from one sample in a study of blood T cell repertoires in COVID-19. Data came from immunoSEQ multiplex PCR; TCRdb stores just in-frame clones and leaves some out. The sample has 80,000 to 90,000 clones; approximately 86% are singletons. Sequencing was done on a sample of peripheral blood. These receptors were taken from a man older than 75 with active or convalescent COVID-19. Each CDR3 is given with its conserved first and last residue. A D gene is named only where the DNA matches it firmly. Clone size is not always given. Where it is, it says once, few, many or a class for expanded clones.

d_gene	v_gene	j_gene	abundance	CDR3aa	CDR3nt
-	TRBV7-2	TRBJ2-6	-	CASSFRGTRNSGANVLTF	TGTGCCAGCAGCTTCCGAGGGACACGTAACTCTGGGGCCAACGTCCTGACTTTC
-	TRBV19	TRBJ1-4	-	CATSNPRGNSREKLFF	TGTGCCACCTCCAACCCGCGCGGGAACTCCAGGGAAAAACTGTTTTTT
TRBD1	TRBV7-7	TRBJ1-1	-	CASSLEVGTGRNTEAFF	TGTGCTAGCAGCTTAGAGGTTGGGACAGGGAGGAACACTGAAGCTTTCTTT
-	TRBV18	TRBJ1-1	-	CASSPPGTRNTEAFF	TGTGCCAGCTCACCACCGGGGACACGGAACACTGAAGCTTTCTTT
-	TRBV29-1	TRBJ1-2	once	CSISGLDGYTF	TGCAGCATCTCAGGCTTGGATGGCTACACCTTC
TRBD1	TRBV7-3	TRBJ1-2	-	CASSSGQGYGYTF	TGTGCCAGCAGCTCTGGACAGGGGTATGGCTACACCTTC
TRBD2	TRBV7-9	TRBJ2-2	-	CASSPLTSGRVTGELFF	TGTGCCAGCAGCCCTCTGACTAGCGGGAGAGTCACCGGGGAGCTGTTTTTT
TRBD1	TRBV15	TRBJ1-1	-	CATSSRGRVTEAFF	TGTGCCACCAGCAGCAGGGGGCGCGTTACTGAAGCTTTCTTT
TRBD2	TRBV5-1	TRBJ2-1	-	CASSLSGLDYNEQFF	TGCGCCAGCAGCTTGTCAGGACTAGACTACAATGAGCAGTTCTTC
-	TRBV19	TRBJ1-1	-	CASSIDRGRGNTEAFF	TGTGCCAGTAGTATAGATCGGGGCAGGGGGAACACTGAAGCTTTCTTT
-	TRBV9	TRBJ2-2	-	CASSPEVGVTGELFF	TGTGCCAGCAGTCCTGAAGTCGGGGTCACCGGGGAGCTGTTTTTT
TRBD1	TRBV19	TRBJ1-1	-	CASSRDRGQTEAFF	TGTGCCAGTAGTAGAGACAGGGGGCAGACTGAAGCTTTCTTT
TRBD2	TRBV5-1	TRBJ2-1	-	CASSPGGIRNEQFF	TGCGCCAGCAGCCCGGGGGGGATAAGGAATGAGCAGTTCTTC
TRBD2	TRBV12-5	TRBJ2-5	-	CASGSPPGTRFNF	TGTGCTAGTGGTTCCCCCCCCGGGACTAGGTTTAACTTC
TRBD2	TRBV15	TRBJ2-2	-	CATSRLAGEGNTGELFF	TGTGCCACCAGCCGACTAGCGGGGGAAGGCAACACCGGGGAGCTGTTTTTT
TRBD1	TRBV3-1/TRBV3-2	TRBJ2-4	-	CASSQKGQTKNIQYF	TGTGCCAGCAGCCAAAAGGGACAGACCAAAAACATTCAGTACTTC
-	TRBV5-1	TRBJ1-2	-	CASSLAGRSGYTF	TGCGCCAGCAGCTTGGCAGGGAGGAGTGGCTACACCTTC
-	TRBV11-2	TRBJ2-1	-	CASSLLLRNEQFF	TGTGCCAGCAGCTTACTGTTGCGCAATGAGCAGTTCTTC
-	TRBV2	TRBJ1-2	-	CASSRLSNYGYTF	TGTGCCAGCAGCAGACTCAGTAACTATGGCTACACCTTC
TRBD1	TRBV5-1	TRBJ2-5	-	CASSYMTGGQETQYF	TGCGCCAGCAGCTATATGACAGGGGGGCAAGAGACCCAGTACTTC